Below, 26 T cell receptor beta chains from the same sample are listed, as sequenced in a study of identical twins (TCRdb year 2016). The receptor library was made with 5' RACE. Sequencing was carried out with an Illumina HiSeq 2000. TCRdb cleaned the public reads at Q25 with fastp, built clones with MiXCR and kept in-frame beta chains. Merged by CDR3 protein, the rows form single entries marked with the most common genes and DNA. In this sample the table shows about 520,000 distinct CDR3 sequences, approximately 22% of which occur a single time. Around 0.9% of the sample lies in the top ten. This same sample was also taken into another study, of T cells expressing NK-cell markers.

The sample comprised CD4+ T cells sorted from blood. Source of these receptors: a woman in her late teens or twenties in good health.

The sample holds a few counts of this clonotype. The chain is built from TRBV9 and TRBJ1-2; maybe TRBD1 (6 bases). Germline-derived CDR1 and CDR2 are SGDLS and YYNGEE. The V and J ends lost 1 base and 4 bases respectively, with 11 bases between them. The CDR3 loop spans 14 amino acids. This chain's CDR3 is CASSVRDNPYGYTF. The CDR3 nucleotides are TGTGCCAGCAGCGTAAGGGACAACCCCTATGGCTACACCTTC.

This clonotype is a singleton in its sample. The rearrangement joins TRBV9 to TRBJ2-3; 8 bases map to TRBD2. The length of the CDR3 is 14 residues. The V segment lost 6 bases and the J segment 9 bases; nucleotides outside the gene matches: 12. Germline V gene lookup returns CDR1 SGDLS and CDR2 YYNGEE. The CDR3 is CASKRGSGSGTQYF. Written as DNA, the CDR3 is TGTGCCAGCAAGCGAGGGAGCGGGAGCGGGACGCAGTATTTT. The full variable domain, its missing parts supplied by reference TRBV9 and TRBJ2-3, is DSGVTQTPKHLITATGQRVTLRCSPRSGDLSVYWYQQSLDQGLQFLIQYYNGEERAKGNILERFSAQQFPDLHSELNLSSLELGDSALYFCASKRGSGSGTQYFGPGTRLTVL.

This clonotype appeared a few times. The genes are TRBV12-3 or TRBV12-4 and TRBJ2-1; 10 bases are shared with TRBD1. CDR3 length: 14 residues. With 5 bases clipped from V and 9 bases from J, the junction kept 7 bases outside the gene matches. In DNA form, the CDR3 reads TGTGCCAGCAGTATCGGACAGGGGGGCGGTGAGCAGTTCTTC. Its translation is CASSIGQGGGEQFF.

The chain employs TRBV6-5 and TRBJ2-7, with TRBD2 as a possible D gene (6 bases). Trimming cost V 2 bases and J 9 bases, with 20 bases left between them. From germline, CDR1 is MNHEY and CDR2 SVGAGI. CDR3 size: 15 residues. CDR3 protein: CASSYRGNQQRSQYF. For the CDR3, the DNA is TGTGCCAGCAGTTACCGCGGGAACCAACAAAGATCGCAGTACTTC.

This chain links TRBV20-1 with TRBJ2-3; the match to TRBD2 covers 8 bases. This CDR3 is built from 15 residues. The junction had 8 bases not matched to a gene; V was cut back by 4 bases and J by 2 bases. Germline V gene lookup returns CDR1 DFQATT and CDR2 SNEGSKA (reference sequence). CDR3 amino acids: CSAMGTRTDTDTQYF. In nucleotides, the CDR3 is TGCAGTGCTATGGGGACTAGAACGGACACAGATACGCAGTATTTT.

The V gene is TRBV10-3, the J gene TRBJ2-1; D gene ambiguous. Trimming removed 7 bases from V and 8 bases from J, with 18 bases in between. This CDR3 comprises 14 residues. Per the germline V gene, CDR1 is ENHRY and CDR2 is SYGVKD. The CDR3 here is CAITGVSRGDEQFF. The CDR3 DNA reads as TGTGCCATCACAGGAGTTAGTCGAGGCGATGAGCAGTTCTTC.

The chain links TRBV6-1 to TRBJ2-5, with 12 bases fitting TRBD2. The trim removed 5 bases at V and 4 bases at J, leaving 2 bases unmatched. This CDR3 is built from 14 residues. CDR1 MNHNS and CDR2 SASEGT come from the germline V gene. The CDR3 coding sequence is TGTGCCAGCAGTCGGACTAGCGGGACAGAGACCCAGTACTTC. Amino acids: CASSRTSGTETQYF.

The chain employs TRBV2 and TRBJ2-7, with D maybe TRBD2 (5 bases). Trimming removed 11 bases from V and 0 bases from J, with 17 bases in between. The CDR3 consists of 14 residues. Germline V gene sequence: CDR1 SNHLY, CDR2 FYNNEI. The CDR3 sequence is CAGRLTGSSYEQYF. DNA for the CDR3: TGTGCCGGGAGACTGACGGGTAGCTCCTACGAGCAGTACTTC.

V is TRBV5-5 and J is TRBJ1-1; D is perhaps TRBD1 (5 bases). The CDR3 has 17 amino acids. Germline V lookup: CDR1 SGHKS, CDR2 YYEKEE (reference sequence). V lost 2 bases to trimming and J lost 0 bases, with 17 bases between them. The DNA for the CDR3 is TGTGCCAGCAGCTTACGAGGAACGGGGCCGATGAACACTGAAGCTTTCTTT. It is translated as CASSLRGTGPMNTEAFF.

The chain recombines TRBV29-1 with TRBJ2-5; 7 positions match TRBD1. Germline V lookup: CDR1 SQVTM, CDR2 ANQGSEA. V dropped 5 bases and J dropped 1; count of bases not matched to a gene: 1. CDR3 length equals 12 residues. The CDR3: CSVWDSQETQYF. The DNA of the CDR3 is TGCAGCGTTTGGGACAGCCAAGAGACCCAGTACTTC.

This chain uses TRBV3-1 with TRBJ1-1; TRBD1 agrees at 7 bases. V lost 3 bases and J lost 7; bases outside the gene matches: 5. The germline V gene has CDR1 LGHDT and CDR2 YNNKEL (reference sequence). The CDR3 contains 13 residues. The CDR3 region has the DNA TGTGCCAGCAGCCAGGGGACAGTAAGTGAAGCTTTCTTT. Amino acid sequence: CASSQGTVSEAFF.

The chain joins TRBV7-2 to TRBJ2-1, with 10 bases identical to TRBD2. V gave up 5 bases and J gave up 9 bases; unmatched junction bases: 13. Germline V gene sequence: CDR1 SGHTA, CDR2 FQGNSA. The CDR3 is made up of 16 amino acids. The CDR3 DNA is TGTGCCAGCAGCCCCGTTGCTAGCGGGAGTTCCGGTGAGCAGTTCTTC. Protein sequence: CASSPVASGSSGEQFF. The whole variable domain, remainder taken from reference TRBV7-2 and TRBJ2-1, is GAGVSQSPSNKVTEKGKDVELRCDPISGHTALYWYRQSLGQGLEFLIYFQGNSAPDKSGLPSDRFSAERTGGSVSTLTIQRTQQEDSAVYLCASSPVASGSSGEQFFGPGTRLTVL.

This chain connects TRBV29-1 to TRBJ1-6; tentatively, D is TRBD1 (5 bases). Per the germline V gene, CDR1 is SQVTM and CDR2 is ANQGSEA. V was shortened by 7 bases and J by 0 bases, with 13 bases between the two germline ends. The CDR3 has 15 residues. CDR3 loop: CSDRTLSSYNSPLHF. CDR3 nucleotide sequence: TGCAGCGACAGGACGTTAAGCTCCTATAATTCACCCCTCCACTTT.

The rearrangement uses TRBV6-1 and TRBJ1-2; 9 nucleotides align to TRBD1. The trim removed 2 bases at V and 5 bases at J, leaving 6 bases unmatched. From germline, CDR1 is MNHNS and CDR2 SASEGT. The CDR3 totals 15 residues. This CDR3 is CASSETGTGLYGYTF. The DNA for the CDR3 is TGTGCCAGCAGTGAAACCGGGACAGGGTTGTATGGCTACACCTTC.

Only a few counts were recorded for this clonotype. The CDR3 reads CASREFSGGKTSEQFF. The CDR3 DNA sequence: TGCGCCAGCAGAGAATTTAGCGGGGGGAAGACGAGTGAGCAGTTCTTC. The chain uses TRBV10-2 and TRBJ2-1; 10 bases map to TRBD2. The CDR3 consists of 16 residues. Germline CDR1 is WSHSY and CDR2 is SAAADI. V was clipped by 6 bases and J by 9 bases; unmatched bases: 14.

The J gene is TRBJ1-6, the V gene TRBV5-8; 7 nucleotides agree with TRBD1. Germline values: CDR1 SGHTS, CDR2 YDEGEE. CDR3 length equals 15 residues. V lost 7 bases, J lost 7 bases, and 11 bases stayed unmatched. CDR3 loop: CASGLPGTANSPLHF. CDR3 coding DNA: TGTGCCAGCGGGCTCCCCGGGACAGCAAATTCACCCCTCCACTTT.

The chain joins TRBV9 to TRBJ1-2, with D maybe TRBD1 (6 bases). The CDR3 is 13 residues long. V was cut by 2 bases and J by 6 bases, with 11 bases left in between. Germline V gene data show CDR1 as SGDLS and CDR2 as YYNGEE. CDR3 protein: CASSVNRDDGYTF. In DNA form, the CDR3 reads TGTGCCAGCAGCGTTAACAGGGATGATGGCTACACCTTC.

The chain uses TRBV20-1 and TRBJ2-5, with 8 positions matching TRBD1. The CDR3 extends over 14 amino acids. The V and J ends lost 6 bases and 5 bases, in that order; junction bases with no gene match: 11. Germline lookup yields CDR1 DFQATT and CDR2 SNEGSKA (reference sequence). The CDR3 region has the DNA TGCAGTGCCCTGGACAGGGTCCGACGGGAGACCCAGTACTTC. As protein: CSALDRVRRETQYF.

The chain employs TRBV10-1 and TRBJ2-2, with D uncertain. V was shortened by 8 bases and J by 0 bases, with 10 bases between the two germline ends. The CDR3 totals 14 residues. Per germline, CDR1 WNHNN and CDR2 SYGVQD (reference sequence). The DNA of the CDR3 is TGCGCCAGCCGAATCAGCCCGAACACCGGGGAGCTGTTTTTT. Translated, it gives CASRISPNTGELFF.

This clonotype was found a few times. The V and J genes are TRBV4-2 and TRBJ1-2; D remains ambiguous. This CDR3 has 14 residues. V shed 0 bases and J shed 4 bases, with 9 bases lying between them. Germline V gene sequence: CDR1 LGHNA, CDR2 YNFKEQ. CDR3 DNA: TGTGCCAGCAGCCAAGAGGCCAGCTCCTATGGCTACACCTTC. This gives the protein CASSQEASSYGYTF.

The chain joins TRBV12-3 or TRBV12-4 to TRBJ1-2, with D maybe TRBD1 (5 bases). Trimming left V 8 bases short and J 7 bases short, with 5 bases between. This CDR3 is 9 amino acids long. CDR3 nucleotides: TGTGCCAGCCAGGGTGGCTACACCTTC. Its translation is CASQGGYTF.

This clonotype was found a few times. The V gene is TRBV6-2 or TRBV6-3, the J gene TRBJ2-2; TRBD1 agrees at 7 bases. This CDR3 is built from 13 residues. V lost 8 bases and J lost 4; bases outside the gene matches: 4. The germline CDR1 and CDR2 sequences are MNHEY and SVGEGT. CDR3: CASDRAGTGELFF. CDR3 DNA: TGTGCCAGCGACAGGGCAGGCACCGGGGAGCTGTTTTTT.

The J gene is TRBJ1-5, the V gene TRBV11-2, with no clear D. The CDR3 has 14 amino acids. V dropped 5 bases and J dropped 4 bases, with 12 bases sitting between them. CDR1 is SGHAT, CDR2 FQNNGV, per germline. In nucleotides, the CDR3 is TGTGCCAGCAGCCAAGGCCCCCGGAATCAGCCCCAGCATTTT. Protein product: CASSQGPRNQPQHF.

This clonotype showed up just a few times. This chain joins TRBV20-1 and TRBJ1-2, with a weak D call TRBD1 (6 bases). Trimming removed 3 bases from V and 2 bases from J, with 10 bases in between. The CDR3 sequence is 13 residues long. Germline-derived CDR1 and CDR2 are DFQATT and SNEGSKA (reference sequence). DNA for the CDR3: TGCAGTGCTAGTATTCAGGGGAACTATGGCTACACCTTC. Translation: CSASIQGNYGYTF.

V and J are TRBV29-1 and TRBJ2-7; tentatively, D is TRBD2 (6 bases). This CDR3 has 13 amino acids. With 4 bases removed from V and 6 bases from J, the gap between germline ends came to 16 bases. Germline V CDR1 and CDR2: SQVTM, ANQGSEA. CDR3 nucleotide sequence: TGCAGCGTTGCGGCCGGTAGGGAGGCCGAGCAGTACTTC. Translating gives CSVAAGREAEQYF.

The V and J genes are TRBV5-1 and TRBJ2-5; 8 bases are a match to TRBD1. Germline assignment: CDR1 SGHRS and CDR2 YFSETQ. V lost 1 base, J lost 9 bases, and 17 bases stayed unmatched. The CDR3 consists of 17 residues. The CDR3 DNA reads TGCGCCAGCAGCTTGAATGGACAGGGAGTATACAAGAGAGCCCAGTACTTC. The encoded protein is CASSLNGQGVYKRAQYF.